A selection of T cell receptor beta chains follows, all from one sample in a study of cytomegalovirus exposure and HLA in healthy donors. Profiled with immunoSEQ multiplex PCR; TCRdb holds only in-frame clones, not every one. The table includes 200,000 to 300,000 clones, roughly 86% detected once. Sequenced material: PBMCs. These receptor sequences come from a woman in her thirties or forties in good health and CMV-seropositive. Both conserved end residues are part of each CDR3. The D gene is left open where the match is weak.

v_call,j_call,d_call,cdr3_aa
TRBV18,TRBJ2-5,NA,CASSPRSGETQYF
TRBV19,TRBJ1-3,TRBD1,CASSSSTKGGRNTIYF
TRBV6-1,TRBJ2-7,TRBD2,CASSERGGFITYEQYF
TRBV25-1,NA,NA,CAASTKPHEQYF
TRBV7-3,TRBJ2-1,NA,CASSPPGTSNEQFF
TRBV11-1,TRBJ2-7,TRBD2,CASSLAGSGSYEQYF
TRBV19,TRBJ1-5,NA,CASMPPGVFNQPQHF
TRBV6-1,TRBJ2-7,NA,CASFRDNAYEQYF
TRBV6-1,TRBJ2-1,NA,CASSEERYEQFF
TRBV6-1,TRBJ2-7,TRBD2,CASTPSGVPYEQYF
TRBV28,TRBJ1-1,NA,CASSLWEKNTEAFF
TRBV28,TRBJ1-4,NA,CASSLTGRVEKLFF
TRBV6-1,TRBJ2-3,TRBD2,CASTVAGGTDTQYF
TRBV28,TRBJ1-6,NA,CASRRGPGGSPLHF
TRBV4-2,TRBJ2-5,NA,CASSQVDTVQETQYF
TRBV5-1,TRBJ2-7,NA,CASSSDGGSSYEQYF
TRBV7-2,TRBJ2-5,TRBD2,CASSSLGTSGSDTQYF
TRBV9,TRBJ2-5,NA,CASSATPRLEETQYF
TRBV5-5,TRBJ1-2,TRBD1,CASSQTPLPGGYGYTF
TRBV6-5,TRBJ2-7,TRBD2,CASRESGLAGDEQYF
TRBV11-3,TRBJ2-6,NA,CASSLDPHRVGANVLTF
TRBV4-2,TRBJ1-6,TRBD1,CASSPETGTGVNNSPLHF
TRBV5-1,TRBJ2-1,NA,CASSLEGIGAEQFF
TRBV28,TRBJ1-5,NA,CASSYDRPYSNQPQHF
TRBV27,TRBJ2-7,TRBD2,CASSLRGLLYEQYF
TRBV7-2,TRBJ1-4,TRBD1,CASSPTGTGHSTNEKLFF
TRBV6-5,TRBJ2-7,TRBD2,CASSNNGLAHEQYF